The 12 T cell receptor beta chains presented below share a single source sample, sequenced in a study of blood T cell repertoires in COVID-19 (dated by TCRdb to 2018 to 2021). Preparation of the library involved the immunoSEQ multiplex PCR assay. TCRdb stores this immuneACCESS table with in-frame sequences only. Part of the clones is absent; in the studies checked, under half of the shortfall reflects unresolved V genes, and no reason is known for the rest. Here the sample has around 170,000 clones; around 80% occur a single time. The ten largest clones capture about 12% of the sample. The sequenced material came from PBMCs or T cells enriched from blood (not recorded which). The receptor source for this set is a man aged 45-60 years who had recovered from COVID-19.

The J gene is TRBJ1-5, the V gene TRBV28; no definite D call. Trimming removed 2 bases at V and 0 bases at J, with 11 bases between. The CDR3 is made up of 16 amino acids. Germline V CDR1 and CDR2: MDHEN, SYDVKM. CDR3 region: CASSLAGLYSNQPQHF. The CDR3 DNA reads as TGTGCCAGCAGTTTAGCAGGACTTTATAGCAATCAGCCCCAGCATTTT.

This chain joins TRBV5-5 and TRBJ2-7; 10 nucleotides match TRBD2. Germline V gene data show CDR1 as SGHKS and CDR2 as YYEKEE (reference sequence). Trimming removed 0 bases from V and 5 bases from J; junction bases left unmatched: 5. There are 15 residues in the CDR3. The CDR3 DNA follows: TGTGCCAGCAGCTTGGGACCGCTAGCGGGGGACGAGCAGTACTTC. Protein: CASSLGPLAGDEQYF.

The chain combines TRBV9 with TRBJ2-5, with TRBD1 identical over 11 bases. The V segment lost 0 bases and the J segment 5 bases; nucleotides outside the gene matches: 6. The CDR3 is made up of 16 amino acids. Germline V gives CDR1 SGDLS, CDR2 YYNGEE. The CDR3 DNA follows: TGTGCCAGCAGCGTAGGGACAGGGGGCGCAGGGGAGACCCAGTACTTC. This sequence encodes CASSVGTGGAGETQYF.

In its sample, this clone was seen a few times. This sequence joins TRBV5-1 and TRBJ1-1, with 7 bases aligning to TRBD1. The germline CDR1 and CDR2 sequences are SGHRS and YFSETQ. This CDR3 has 16 amino acids. The junction had 8 bases not matched to a gene; V was cut back by 3 bases and J by 0 bases. The CDR3 bases are TGCGCCAGCAGCTATACCGGGACAGCCATGAACACTGAAGCTTTCTTT. Translated, it gives CASSYTGTAMNTEAFF.

The rearrangement links TRBV4-1 to TRBJ2-5; maybe TRBD2 (5 bases). Germline CDR1 MGHRA, CDR2 YSYEKL. Trimming took off 0 bases at V and 5 bases at J, with 10 bases between the two ends. The CDR3 extends over 14 amino acids. The CDR3 loop reads CASSQDGRRETQYF. The CDR3 nucleotides read TGCGCCAGCAGCCAAGATGGTAGGAGGGAGACCCAGTACTTC.

The DNA of the CDR3 is TGTGCCAGCAGTTACGGGGAGGGAAACTATGGCTACACCTTC. It yields the protein CASSYGEGNYGYTF. V gene TRBV6-5 combines with J gene TRBJ1-2; D gene unclear. The CDR3 is 14 amino acids. V lost 2 bases and J 2 bases, leaving 9 bases between the germline ends. Germline V gene data show CDR1 as MNHEY and CDR2 as SVGAGI.

This chain uses TRBV19 with TRBJ1-2; 9 bases map to TRBD1. Germline CDR1 reads LNHDA; CDR2 reads SQIVND (reference sequence). This CDR3 has 15 residues. The V segment lost 8 bases and the J segment 8 bases; nucleotides outside the gene matches: 15. This CDR3 is CASSPGQGPARGYTF. The CDR3 DNA sequence: TGTGCCAGTTCTCCGGGACAGGGACCTGCAAGGGGCTACACCTTC.

This clone has a handful of counts. The V call is TRBV6-5, the J call TRBJ1-2; D gene unclear. CDR3 length: 14 amino acids. The germline V gene has CDR1 MNHEY and CDR2 SVGAGI. V shed 2 bases and J shed 4 bases, with 11 bases lying between them. This CDR3 reads CASSYPGSRYGYTF. The CDR3 DNA is TGTGCCAGCAGTTACCCCGGGAGTCGCTATGGCTACACCTTC.

The chain combines TRBV2 with TRBJ1-5; weak D call: TRBD1 (6 bases). This CDR3 is built from 15 residues. Germline V gives CDR1 SNHLY, CDR2 FYNNEI. V lost 3 bases, J lost 2 bases, and 11 bases lay in between. The CDR3 loop reads CASSDQGNGNQPQHF. Written as DNA, the CDR3 is TGTGCCAGCAGTGACCAGGGGAACGGCAATCAGCCCCAGCATTTT.

This clone was detected once. V is TRBV18 and J is TRBJ1-2, with TRBD1 matching over 11 bases. V gave up 3 bases and J gave up 4 bases; unmatched junction bases: 7. The CDR3 contains 16 residues. From germline, CDR1 is KGHSH and CDR2 LQKENI. CDR3 sequence (DNA): TGTGCCAGCTCACCCCGGGACAGGGGGTTCGGCTATGGCTACACCTTC. As protein: CASSPRDRGFGYGYTF.

The V gene is TRBV6-5, the J gene TRBJ1-1; D not certain. Germline CDR1 MNHEY, CDR2 SVGAGI. There are 13 residues in the CDR3. The V end lost 2 bases, the J end lost 3 bases, and 7 bases lay between the germline ends. CDR3 in DNA: TGTGCCAGCAGTTACGGCAGGTACACTGAAGCTTTCTTT. Protein: CASSYGRYTEAFF.

The genes are TRBV5-5 and TRBJ2-3; tentative D call: TRBD1 (6 bases). The germline V gene encodes CDR1 SGHKS and CDR2 YYEKEE (reference sequence). Trimming removed 4 bases at V and 0 bases at J, with 18 bases between. This CDR3 has 17 amino acids. CDR3 in DNA: TGTGCCAGCAGCGGTCTTGGGACACACGTTAGCACAGATACGCAGTATTTT. It translates to CASSGLGTHVSTDTQYF.